This is a list of T cell receptor beta chains from one sample in a study of blood T cell repertoires in COVID-19. Assay: immunoSEQ multiplex PCR; the TCRdb copy retains only in-frame clones and omits some. The data hold about 59,000 clones, with 90% observed a single time. Sequenced input: peripheral blood. These receptors originate from an elderly man with acute or convalescent COVID-19. CDR3s include the opening cysteine and the closing phenylalanine or tryptophan. Fields, in order: J gene, clone size, D gene, V gene, CDR3 protein, CDR3 DNA. A D gene is named only where the DNA matches it firmly. Not all rows give a size; the values are once, few, many and, for expanded clones, a class.

>TRBJ2-1|.|.|TRBV12-3/TRBV12-4
CASRFLQGYEQFF
TGTGCCAGCAGATTCCTACAGGGTTATGAGCAGTTCTTC
>TRBJ2-2|.|TRBD2|TRBV14
CASSRSGEPLGTGELFF
TGTGCCAGCAGCCGTAGCGGGGAGCCTTTGGGGACCGGGGAGCTGTTTTTT
>TRBJ1-5|.|.|TRBV27
CASRIRDRGNQPQHF
TGTGCCAGCAGGATCAGGGATCGGGGCAATCAGCCCCAGCATTTT
>TRBJ2-7|.|.|TRBV6-5
CASSIRVNSYEQYF
TGTGCCAGCAGTATCAGGGTGAACTCCTACGAGCAGTACTTC
>TRBJ1-4|.|.|TRBV16
CASSHDTNEKLFF
TGTGCCAGCAGCCATGACACAAATGAAAAACTGTTTTTT
>TRBJ2-5|.|.|TRBV19
CALGETQYF
TGTGCCCTCGGGGAGACCCAGTACTTC
>TRBJ1-2|.|.|TRBV5-1
CASSLGGGGPYGYTF
TGCGCCAGCAGCTTGGGGGGCGGGGGCCCCTATGGCTACACCTTC
>TRBJ2-7|once|TRBD2|TRBV14
CASSNRGGGSYEQYF
TGTGCCAGCAGCAACCGTGGGGGGGGCTCCTACGAGCAGTACTTC
>TRBJ1-1|.|TRBD1|TRBV7-8
CASSLGDRGFGAFF
TGTGCCAGCAGCTTAGGGGACAGGGGTTTTGGGGCTTTCTTT
>TRBJ1-3|.|TRBD1|TRBV18
CASSTGASSGNTIYF
TGTGCCAGCTCAACAGGGGCAAGCTCTGGAAACACCATATATTTT
>TRBJ2-7|.|.|TRBV23-1
CASSGIRESHFEQYF
TGCGCCAGCAGTGGAATCCGGGAGTCCCATTTCGAGCAGTACTTC
>TRBJ1-5|few|.|TRBV18
CASSPDNSNQPQHF
TGTGCCAGCTCGCCTGACAATAGCAATCAGCCCCAGCATTTT
>TRBJ1-2|.|.|TRBV3-1/TRBV3-2
CASSQTGPNYGYTF
TGTGCCAGCAGCCAAACAGGGCCTAACTATGGCTACACCTTC
>TRBJ1-1|few|.|TRBV19
CASSIDGGNTEAFF
TGTGCCAGTAGTATAGACGGGGGGAACACTGAAGCTTTCTTT
>TRBJ1-1|.|.|TRBV3-1/TRBV3-2
CASSQGWGPDTEAFF
TGTGCCAGCAGCCAAGGTTGGGGGCCGGACACTGAAGCTTTCTTT
>TRBJ2-7|.|TRBD1|TRBV5-6
CASSLGGTGFNEQYF
TGTGCCAGCAGCTTGGGGGGGACAGGGTTCAACGAGCAGTACTTC
>TRBJ2-5|.|.|TRBV25-1
CASSEYGRAQYF
TGTGCCAGCAGTGAATATGGGCGGGCCCAGTACTTC
>TRBJ1-5|few|TRBD1|TRBV19
CASSGTGGNQPQHF
TGTGCCAGTAGTGGGACAGGGGGGAATCAGCCCCAGCATTTT
>TRBJ2-3|few|.|TRBV7-2
CASTPGRSTDTQYF
TGTGCCAGCACCCCGGGGAGGAGCACAGATACGCAGTATTTT
>TRBJ1-2|.|.|TRBV4-2
CASSRETASNYGYTF
TGTGCCAGCAGCCGAGAGACAGCCTCTAACTATGGCTACACCTTC
>TRBJ1-5|.|TRBD1|TRBV6-6
CASRETGMDNQPQHF
TGTGCCAGCAGAGAGACAGGGATGGACAATCAGCCCCAGCATTTT
>TRBJ1-4|.|.|TRBV3-1/TRBV3-2
CASSPMTGGGEKLFF
TGTGCCAGCAGCCCGATGACAGGAGGTGGTGAAAAACTGTTTTTT
>TRBJ2-2|.|TRBD1|TRBV19
CASRDRAETGELFF
TGTGCCAGTAGGGACAGGGCGGAAACCGGGGAGCTGTTTTTT
>TRBJ2-1|.|TRBD2|TRBV24-1
CATSDRGTSGGRYNEQFF
TGTGCCACCAGTGATCGAGGGACTAGCGGGGGGCGGTACAATGAGCAGTTCTTC
>TRBJ2-7|.|TRBD1|TRBV11-2
CASSIRDRGRSYEQYF
TGTGCCAGCAGCATCCGGGACAGGGGGCGATCCTACGAGCAGTACTTC
>TRBJ1-3|once|.|TRBV6-1
CASSEGGLSGNTIYF
TGTGCCAGCAGTGAAGGCGGTCTCTCTGGAAACACCATATATTTT
>TRBJ1-1|once|.|TRBV7-8
CASSLYGGWNTEAFF
TGTGCCAGCAGCCTATACGGCGGCTGGAACACTGAAGCTTTCTTT
>TRBJ1-3|.|.|TRBV9
CASSVSSPGIGNTIYF
TGTGCCAGCAGCGTGTCAAGTCCGGGGATTGGAAACACCATATATTTT
>TRBJ2-3|.|TRBD2|TRBV12-5
CASAVGLAGAGDTQYF
TGTGCTAGTGCCGTGGGACTAGCGGGGGCGGGGGATACGCAGTATTTT
>TRBJ1-2|.|TRBD1|TRBV9
CASSASSWGTGDDYGYTF
TGTGCCAGCAGCGCTAGTAGTTGGGGGACAGGGGATGACTATGGCTACACCTTC
>TRBJ2-3|once|TRBD2|TRBV6-6
CASSYHSGTSGDTQYF
TGTGCCAGCAGTTACCATTCGGGGACTAGCGGGGATACGCAGTATTTT
>TRBJ1-2|.|TRBD1|TRBV24-1
CATSGSGQGNYGYTF
TGTGCCACCAGTGGGTCGGGACAGGGTAACTATGGCTACACCTTC
>TRBJ2-5|.|.|TRBV29-1
CSVARVPDRQETQYF
TGCAGCGTTGCCCGAGTACCTGACAGGCAAGAGACCCAGTACTTC
>TRBJ2-2|.|.|TRBV5-1
CASSLDSTGELFF
TGCGCCAGCAGCTTGGACAGCACCGGGGAGCTGTTTTTT
>TRBJ1-2|.|.|TRBV28
CASSPLSGYTF
TGTGCCAGCAGTCCTCTTAGCGGCTACACCTTC
>TRBJ1-2|.|.|TRBV10-3
CAISESIRVGYTF
TGTGCCATCAGTGAGTCGATCAGGGTCGGCTACACCTTC
>TRBJ2-7|few|TRBD1|TRBV30
CAWGTGESYEQYF
TGTGCCTGGGGGACAGGGGAAAGCTACGAGCAGTACTTC
>TRBJ1-2|.|TRBD1|TRBV28
CASSLRQGTYGYTF
TGTGCCAGCAGTTTACGACAGGGGACCTATGGCTACACCTTC
>TRBJ2-7|.|.|TRBV19
CASSIVDSYEQYF
TGTGCCAGTAGTATCGTCGACTCGTACGAGCAGTACTTC
>TRBJ1-1|.|TRBD1|TRBV30
CAWSVQGYTEAFF
TGTGCCTGGAGTGTACAGGGGTACACTGAAGCTTTCTTT
>TRBJ2-7|.|TRBD1|TRBV6-5
CASREGGQGLYEQYF
TGTGCCAGCAGGGAGGGGGGACAGGGGCTCTACGAGCAGTACTTC
>TRBJ1-3|.|TRBD1|TRBV5-1
CASSSGTGGNTIYF
TGCGCCAGCTCCTCCGGGACAGGGGGAAACACCATATATTTT
>TRBJ1-1|few|.|TRBV5-1
CASSLPQADGEAFF
TGCGCCAGCAGCCTGCCGCAAGCGGACGGTGAAGCTTTCTTT
>TRBJ2-7|few|TRBD2|TRBV7-2
CASSLGTSGGANEQYF
TGTGCCAGCAGCTTAGGGACTAGCGGGGGGGCTAACGAGCAGTACTTC
>TRBJ1-1|.|.|TRBV3-1/TRBV3-2
CASSRYYPEAFF
TGTGCCAGCAGTCGCTACTACCCTGAAGCTTTCTTT
>TRBJ2-7|.|TRBD1|TRBV3-1/TRBV3-2
CASSHHRDSILGEQYF
TGTGCCAGCAGCCACCACCGGGACAGCATTTTGGGGGAGCAGTACTTC
>TRBJ2-7|.|TRBD1|TRBV12-3/TRBV12-4
CASSFQGAYEQYF
TGTGCCAGCAGTTTTCAGGGGGCCTACGAGCAGTACTTC
>TRBJ2-1|.|TRBD1|TRBV28
CASSLDRDLNEQFF
TGTGCCAGCAGTTTAGACAGGGACCTTAATGAGCAGTTCTTC
>TRBJ1-1|.|TRBD1|TRBV15
CATSRVVGTGGTEAFF
TGTGCCACCAGCAGAGTAGTAGGGACAGGCGGTACTGAAGCTTTCTTT
>TRBJ1-2|.|.|TRBV7-2
CASSLDRTVAYGYTF
TGTGCCAGCAGCTTAGATAGGACAGTGGCGTATGGCTACACCTTC
>TRBJ1-1|.|.|TRBV7-9
CASSWLGLSGTEAFF
TGTGCCAGCAGCTGGCTAGGTCTCTCGGGGACTGAAGCTTTCTTT
>TRBJ2-1|.|TRBD2|TRBV10-3
CAISPSSGGGSEQFF
TGTGCCATCAGTCCTTCTAGCGGGGGGGGGAGTGAGCAGTTCTTC
>TRBJ1-4|.|.|TRBV7-9
CASSSWRPGEKLFF
TGTGCCAGCAGCTCATGGCGGCCTGGAGAAAAACTGTTTTTT
>TRBJ2-1|.|TRBD2|TRBV5-5
CASSLTSGVYNEQFF
TGTGCCAGCAGCCTGACTAGCGGGGTTTACAATGAGCAGTTCTTC
>TRBJ2-5|.|TRBD1|TRBV5-6
CASSLGGDRTYF
TGTGCCAGCAGCTTGGGTGGGGACAGGACGTACTTC
>TRBJ1-1|.|TRBD1|TRBV5-1
CASSSQGANTEAFF
TGCGCCAGCAGCTCCCAGGGGGCGAACACTGAAGCTTTCTTT
>TRBJ2-7|.|.|TRBV5-1
CASSPAGGRDEQYF
TGCGCCAGCAGCCCCGCAGGGGGGCGGGACGAGCAGTACTTC
>TRBJ2-5|.|.|TRBV6-5
CASSDSQETQYF
TGTGCCAGCAGCGACAGCCAAGAGACCCAGTACTTC
>TRBJ1-2|.|TRBD1|TRBV2
CASSGQGANYGYTF
TGTGCCAGCAGTGGACAGGGAGCTAACTATGGCTACACCTTC
>TRBJ2-7|.|TRBD2|TRBV5-4
CASSPLGGYPSEQYF
TGTGCCAGCAGCCCCTTGGGGGGGTACCCCTCCGAGCAGTACTTC